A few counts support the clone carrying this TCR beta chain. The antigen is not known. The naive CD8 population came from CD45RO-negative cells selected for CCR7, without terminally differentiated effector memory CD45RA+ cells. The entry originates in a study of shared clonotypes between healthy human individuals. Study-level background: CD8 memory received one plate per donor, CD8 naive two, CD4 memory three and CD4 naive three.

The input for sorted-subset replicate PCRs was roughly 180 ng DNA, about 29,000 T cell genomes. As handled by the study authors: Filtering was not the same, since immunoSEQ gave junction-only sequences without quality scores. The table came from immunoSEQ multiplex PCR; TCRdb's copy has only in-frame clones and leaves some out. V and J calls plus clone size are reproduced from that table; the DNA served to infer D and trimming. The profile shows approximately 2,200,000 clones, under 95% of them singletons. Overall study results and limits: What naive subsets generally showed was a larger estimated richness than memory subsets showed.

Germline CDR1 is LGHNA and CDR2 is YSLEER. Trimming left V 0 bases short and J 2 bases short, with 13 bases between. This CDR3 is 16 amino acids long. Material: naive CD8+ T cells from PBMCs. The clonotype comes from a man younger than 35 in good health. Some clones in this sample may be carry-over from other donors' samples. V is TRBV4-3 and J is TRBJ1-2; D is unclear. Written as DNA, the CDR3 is TGCGCCAGCAGCCAAGATCGGCATATTAGAAACTATGGCTACACCTTC. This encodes CASSQDRHIRNYGYTF.